These 24 T cell receptor beta chains share one sample of origin, sequenced in a study of vaccination and CD4 T cells after COVID-19. The Oncomine TCR Beta short-read assay sequenced DNA from cultured CD4+ T cells. TCRdb re-called the PCR reads through MiXCR, storing one row per CDR3 protein. The table records around 12,000 distinct CDR3 sequences, under 80% of them present only once. These receptors lack a known antigen. Treatment indicated: roughly 11-day PBMC culture with coronavirus spike peptide pools or control peptides (ViraFEST assay). What was sequenced was CD4+ T cells from blood, cultured in vitro. The receptors derive from a human donor who had recovered from COVID-19.

This clonotype is categorized as medium-sized. The genes are TRBV6-1 and TRBJ1-5; D is ambiguous. CDR3 length equals 12 residues. V was pared by 5 bases and J by 4 bases, with 6 bases between. CDR1 and CDR2 from the germline V gene are MNHNS and SASEGT. CDR3 sequence: CASSPPNQPQHF. CDR3 nucleotide sequence: TGTGCCAGCAGTCCTCCTAATCAGCCCCAGCATTTT.

A word on this clonotype: The junction departs from the called germline gene at one end, perhaps through a read error. CDR3 bases: TGTGCCACCAGTGAGGAGCGCAGGGTTGGAGATACGCAGTATTTT. It specifies CATSEERRVGDTQYF. The rearrangement uses TRBV10-3 and TRBJ2-3; tentative D call: TRBD1 (5 bases). There are 15 residues in the CDR3. CDR1 is ENHRY, CDR2 SYGVKD, per germline.

The chain uses TRBV6-1 and TRBJ2-2; D remains unclear. The CDR3 extends over 11 amino acids. The germline V gene encodes CDR1 MNHNS and CDR2 SASEGT. The V end was cut by 6 bases, the J end by 2 bases, with 1 base between. DNA of the CDR3: TGTGCCAGCAGAAACACCGGGGAGCTGTTTTTT. Translating gives CASRNTGELFF.

This chain joins TRBV5-4 and TRBJ1-1; D is possibly TRBD1 (5 bases). Germline loops: CDR1 SGHNT, CDR2 YYREEE (reference sequence). V was trimmed by 4 bases and J by 4 bases, leaving 14 bases between them. The CDR3 consists of 14 residues. The DNA for the CDR3 is TGTGCCAGCAGCCAGCCCGGAAGGGGCACTGAAGCTTTCTTT. It specifies CASSQPGRGTEAFF.

The chain couples TRBV6-2 or TRBV6-3 to TRBJ2-3; D is unclear. The V gene's germline CDR1 is MNHEY and CDR2 SVGEGT. The CDR3 totals 14 residues. Between the trimmed V and J ends, which lost 7 bases and 7 bases, there was a span of 18 bases. CDR3 sequence: CASTTPLIQNTQYF. CDR3 DNA: TGTGCCAGCACCACGCCCCTAATCCAAAATACGCAGTATTTT.

This rearrangement joins TRBV6-2 or TRBV6-3 to TRBJ2-7; a weak D match, TRBD1 (5 bases). Trimming removed 0 bases at V and 2 bases at J, with 5 bases between. Germline lookup yields CDR1 MNHEY and CDR2 SVGEGT. CDR3 length equals 13 residues. This CDR3 is CASSYSDTYEQYF. Written as DNA, the CDR3 is TGTGCCAGCAGTTACTCGGACACCTACGAGCAGTACTTC.

This chain joins TRBV7-9 and TRBJ1-4; D is ambiguous. In germline, CDR1 is SEHNR, CDR2 FQNEAQ (reference sequence). CDR3 length: 12 residues. V was trimmed by 5 bases and J by 8 bases, leaving 9 bases between them. CDR3 amino acids: CASSVHVEKLFF. CDR3 bases: TGTGCCAGCAGCGTACATGTGGAAAAACTGTTTTTT.

The chain employs TRBV7-9 and TRBJ1-1, with 10 bases that match TRBD1. This CDR3 is 15 amino acids long. V was pared by 5 bases and J by 6 bases, with 9 bases of the junction left unmatched. Germline-derived CDR1 and CDR2 are SEHNR and FQNEAQ (reference sequence). CDR3 sequence: CASSPLGQGTPEAFF. The CDR3, as DNA: TGTGCCAGCAGCCCTCTGGGACAGGGGACCCCTGAAGCTTTCTTT.

This chain uses TRBV7-3 with TRBJ2-1; D is unresolved. The V gene lost 4 bases and the J gene lost 3 bases, with 7 bases spanning the gap. The CDR3 runs to 13 residues. Looked up from germline, CDR1 is SGHTA and CDR2 is FQGTGA. CDR3 in amino acids: CASSYRHYNEQFF. CDR3 in DNA: TGTGCCAGCAGCTACAGACACTACAATGAGCAGTTCTTC.

This clonotype came up a few times. The V and J genes are TRBV27 and TRBJ1-5; tentatively, D is TRBD1 (6 bases). There are 15 residues in the CDR3. V was cut by 6 bases and J by 5 bases, with 17 bases left in between. Germline CDR1 MNHEY, CDR2 SMNVEV (reference sequence). The CDR3 protein is CASSWRRGADQPQHF. DNA for the CDR3: TGTGCCAGCAGCTGGCGCAGGGGCGCGGATCAGCCCCAGCATTTT.

The chain has TRBV27 and TRBJ2-5, with D maybe TRBD1 (6 bases). The germline CDR1 and CDR2 sequences are MNHEY and SMNVEV (reference sequence). V lost 5 bases and J 7 bases, leaving 17 bases between the germline ends. The CDR3 covers 14 residues. The CDR3 DNA reads TGTGCCAGCAGTCCAACCAACAGGGTGGGGACCCAGTACTTC. This codes for CASSPTNRVGTQYF.

This clonotype has just a few counts. The chain employs TRBV6-2 or TRBV6-3 and TRBJ2-7; 15 nucleotides align to TRBD2. Germline values: CDR1 MNHEY, CDR2 SVGEGT. There are 19 residues in the CDR3. V was pared by 6 bases and J by 3 bases, with 15 bases of the junction left unmatched. CDR3: CASSPDRGTSGRRDYEQYF. In DNA form, the CDR3 reads TGTGCCAGCAGCCCCGACAGGGGGACTAGCGGGAGGCGAGACTACGAGCAGTACTTC.

This clonotype came up a few times. This chain links TRBV7-9 with TRBJ1-2; D gene unclear. The germline CDR1 and CDR2 sequences are SEHNR and FQNEAQ (reference sequence). V was clipped by 4 bases and J by 1 base, with 13 bases between them. The CDR3 is made up of 15 amino acids. The CDR3 protein is CASSYAGGVNYGYTF. The CDR3 nucleotides read TGTGCCAGCAGCTACGCGGGTGGGGTTAACTATGGCTACACCTTC. Full variable domain (missing parts from reference TRBV7-9 and TRBJ1-2): DTGVSQNPRHKITKRGQNVTFRCDPISEHNRLYWYRQTLGQGPEFLTYFQNEAQLEKSRLLSDRFSAERPKGSFSTLEIQRTEQGDSAMYLCASSYAGGVNYGYTFGSGTRLTVV.

This clonotype has only a few counts. V is TRBV7-2 and J is TRBJ1-1, with TRBD1 as a possible D gene (5 bases). Germline V CDR1 and CDR2: SGHTA, FQGNSA. The CDR3 is 17 residues long. The ends were cut back, 2 bases at V and 4 bases at J, with 20 bases in the middle. The CDR3 protein is CASSLLSSRVRGTEAFF. In DNA, the CDR3 is TGTGCCAGCAGCTTACTGTCTTCCAGGGTTAGGGGCACTGAAGCTTTCTTT. Supplemented by reference TRBV7-2 and TRBJ1-1, the full variable domain reads GAGVSQSPSNKVTEKGKDVELRCDPISGHTALYWYRQSLGQGLEFLIYFQGNSAPDKSGLPSDRFSAERTGGSVSTLTIQRTQQEDSAVYLCASSLLSSRVRGTEAFFGQGTRLTVV.

Only one count was recorded for this clonotype. The V gene is TRBV11-3, the J gene TRBJ2-3; D remains ambiguous. This CDR3 is built from 15 residues. Germline loops: CDR1 SGHNT, CDR2 YENEEA. Trimming removed 1 base from V and 5 bases from J, with 13 bases in between. This CDR3 is CASSLASVYGDTQYF. The DNA for the CDR3 is TGTGCCAGCAGCTTAGCCAGCGTGTACGGAGATACGCAGTATTTT.

V usage is TRBV24-1 and J usage is TRBJ2-5, with D perhaps matching TRBD1 or TRBD2 (7 bases each). V was trimmed by 8 bases and J by 5 bases, leaving 17 bases between them. Germline CDR1 reads KGHDR; CDR2 reads SFDVKD. The CDR3 has 14 residues. The DNA for the CDR3 is TGTGCCACCATCGGCTATCAGGGGGGGGAGACCCAGTACTTC. Its protein is CATIGYQGGETQYF.

The chain employs TRBV20-1 and TRBJ1-2; 9 bases fit TRBD1. V trimming: 4 bases; J trimming: 0 bases; junction bases outside the gene matches: 6. Germline CDR1 is DFQATT and CDR2 is SNEGSKA (reference sequence). The CDR3 extends over 15 amino acids. The CDR3: CSANHRDRANYGYTF. Here the CDR3 DNA reads TGCAGTGCTAACCACCGGGACAGGGCTAACTATGGCTACACCTTC.

CDR3: CASRSGQGAGNIQYF. In DNA, the CDR3 is TGTGCCAGCAGGTCGGGACAGGGGGCTGGAAACATTCAGTACTTC. The chain is built from TRBV28 and TRBJ2-4, with TRBD1 matching 12 bases. The CDR3 consists of 15 residues. In germline, CDR1 is MDHEN, CDR2 SYDVKM. The V segment lost 6 bases and the J segment 6 bases; nucleotides outside the gene matches: 6.

This rearrangement joins TRBV6-5 to TRBJ1-1, with D tentatively TRBD1 (6 bases). The germline V and J ends were trimmed by 2 bases and 10 bases, with 14 bases remaining between them. Germline V gene lookup returns CDR1 MNHEY and CDR2 SVGAGI. The CDR3 contains 13 residues. The CDR3 sequence is CASSYPGHMIAFF. The CDR3 DNA is TGTGCCAGCAGTTACCCGGGACACATGATAGCTTTCTTT.

This clonotype was seen once. The J gene is TRBJ2-1, the V gene TRBV24-1, with TRBD2 as a possible D gene (5 bases). Trimming removed 1 base from V and 3 bases from J, with 12 bases in between. This CDR3 comprises 16 residues. Germline lookup yields CDR1 KGHDR and CDR2 SFDVKD. CDR3 DNA: TGTGCCACCAGTGATTTTGACGGACTCGACTACAATGAGCAGTTCTTC. Protein sequence: CATSDFDGLDYNEQFF.

This sequence joins TRBV15 and TRBJ2-1; D may be TRBD2 (5 bases). Trimming left V 0 bases short and J 0 bases short, with 15 bases between. The CDR3 is 18 amino acids. CDR1 LNHNV and CDR2 YYDKDF come from the germline V gene (reference sequence). Here the CDR3 DNA reads TGTGCCACCAGCAGAGATAGGAGGAGAGCAAGCTCCTACAATGAGCAGTTCTTC. It encodes CATSRDRRRASSYNEQFF.

This chain joins TRBV20-1 and TRBJ1-2; TRBD1 agrees at 11 bases. The germline gives CDR1 DFQATT, CDR2 SNEGSKA (reference sequence). The CDR3 is 16 amino acids. The V and J ends lost 0 bases and 5 bases, in that order; junction bases with no gene match: 8. CDR3 sequence reads: CSARDPGQGAKYGYTF. CDR3 nucleotides: TGCAGTGCTAGAGATCCAGGACAGGGGGCGAAGTATGGCTACACCTTC.

This clonotype appeared once. V gene TRBV24-1 combines with J gene TRBJ2-1; TRBD2 aligns across 16 bases. V lost 7 bases to trimming and J lost 8 bases; unmatched junction nucleotides: 13. This CDR3 is 18 amino acids long. CDR1 is KGHDR and CDR2 is SFDVKD in the germline V gene. The chain's CDR3 is CATRTGTSGRGSLDEQFF. Here the CDR3 DNA reads TGTGCCACCAGAACCGGGACTAGCGGGAGGGGATCGTTGGATGAGCAGTTCTTC.

The rearrangement uses TRBV19 and TRBJ1-1, with 7 bases aligning to TRBD1. CDR3 length: 19 amino acids. The V and J ends lost 3 bases and 0 bases, in that order; junction bases with no gene match: 16. CDR1 and CDR2 from the germline V gene are LNHDA and SQIVND (reference sequence). The CDR3 DNA reads TGTGCCAGTAGTATTTTCCCCCTTCAGACAGGGCTCATGAACACTGAAGCTTTCTTT. This translates into CASSIFPLQTGLMNTEAFF.